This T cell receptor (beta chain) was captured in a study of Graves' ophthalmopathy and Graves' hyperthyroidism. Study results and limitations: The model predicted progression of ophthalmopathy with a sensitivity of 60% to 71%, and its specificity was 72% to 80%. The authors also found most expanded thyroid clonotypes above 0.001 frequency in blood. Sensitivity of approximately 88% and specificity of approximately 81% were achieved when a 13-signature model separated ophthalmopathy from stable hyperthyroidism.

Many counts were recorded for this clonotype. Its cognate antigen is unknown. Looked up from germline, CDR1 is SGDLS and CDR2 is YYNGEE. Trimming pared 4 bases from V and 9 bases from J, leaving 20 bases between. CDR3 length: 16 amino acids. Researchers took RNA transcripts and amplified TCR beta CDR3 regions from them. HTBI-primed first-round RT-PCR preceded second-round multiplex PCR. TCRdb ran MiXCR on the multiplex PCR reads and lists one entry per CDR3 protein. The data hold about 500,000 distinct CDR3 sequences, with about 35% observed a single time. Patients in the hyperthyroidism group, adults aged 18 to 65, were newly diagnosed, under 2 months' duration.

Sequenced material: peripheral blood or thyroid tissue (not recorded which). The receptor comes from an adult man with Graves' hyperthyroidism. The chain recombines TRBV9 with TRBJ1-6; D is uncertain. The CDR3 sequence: CASSPRVGPSGSPLHF. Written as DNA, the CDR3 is TGTGCCAGCAGCCCGAGGGTCGGGCCCTCGGGTTCACCCCTCCACTTT.